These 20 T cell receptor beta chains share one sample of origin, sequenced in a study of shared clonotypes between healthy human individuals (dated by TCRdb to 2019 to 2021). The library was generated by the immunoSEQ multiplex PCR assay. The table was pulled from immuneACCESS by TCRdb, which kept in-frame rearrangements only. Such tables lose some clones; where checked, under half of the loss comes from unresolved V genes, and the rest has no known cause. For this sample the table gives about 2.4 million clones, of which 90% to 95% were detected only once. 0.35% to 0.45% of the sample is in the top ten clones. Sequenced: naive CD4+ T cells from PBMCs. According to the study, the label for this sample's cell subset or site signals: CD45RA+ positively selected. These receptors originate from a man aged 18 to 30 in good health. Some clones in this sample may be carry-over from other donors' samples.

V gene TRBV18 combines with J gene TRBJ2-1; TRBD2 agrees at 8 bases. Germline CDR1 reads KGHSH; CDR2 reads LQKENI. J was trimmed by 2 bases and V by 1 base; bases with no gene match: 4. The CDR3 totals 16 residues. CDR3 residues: CASSPQLADPYNEQFF. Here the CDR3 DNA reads TGTGCCAGCTCACCACAACTAGCGGATCCCTACAATGAGCAGTTCTTC.

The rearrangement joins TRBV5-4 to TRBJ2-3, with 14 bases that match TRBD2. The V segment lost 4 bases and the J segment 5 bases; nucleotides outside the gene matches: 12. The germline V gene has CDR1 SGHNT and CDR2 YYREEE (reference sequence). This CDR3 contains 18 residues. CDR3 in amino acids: CASSKGLAGVVGVDTQYF. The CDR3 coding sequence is TGTGCCAGCAGCAAGGGACTAGCGGGAGTTGTGGGGGTAGATACGCAGTATTTT. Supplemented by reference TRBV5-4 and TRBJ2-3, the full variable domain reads ETGVTQSPTHLIKTRGQQVTLRCSSQSGHNTVSWYQQALGQGPQFIFQYYREEENGRGNFPPRFSGLQFPNYSSELNVNALELDDSALYLCASSKGLAGVVGVDTQYFGPGTRLTVL.

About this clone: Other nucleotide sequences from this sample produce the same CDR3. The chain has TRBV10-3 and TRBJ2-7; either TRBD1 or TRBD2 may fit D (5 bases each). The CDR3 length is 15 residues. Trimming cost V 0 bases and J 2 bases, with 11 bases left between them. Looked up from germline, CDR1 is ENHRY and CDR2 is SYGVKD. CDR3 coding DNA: TGTGCCATCAGTGAGTCCCGGGGCAGAGCCTACGAGCAGTACTTC. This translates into CAISESRGRAYEQYF.

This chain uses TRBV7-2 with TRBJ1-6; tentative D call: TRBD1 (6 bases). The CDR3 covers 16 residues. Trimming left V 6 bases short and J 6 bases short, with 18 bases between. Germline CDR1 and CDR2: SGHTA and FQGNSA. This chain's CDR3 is CASRAWAGAGNSPLHF. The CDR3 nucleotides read TGTGCCAGCAGAGCTTGGGCGGGGGCAGGTAATTCACCCCTCCACTTT.

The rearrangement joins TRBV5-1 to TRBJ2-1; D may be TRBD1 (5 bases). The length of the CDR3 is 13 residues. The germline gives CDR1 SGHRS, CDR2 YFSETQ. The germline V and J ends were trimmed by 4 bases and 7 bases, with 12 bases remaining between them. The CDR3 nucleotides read TGCGCCAGCAGCCAGTCAGGGCGGAATGAGCAGTTCTTC. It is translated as CASSQSGRNEQFF.

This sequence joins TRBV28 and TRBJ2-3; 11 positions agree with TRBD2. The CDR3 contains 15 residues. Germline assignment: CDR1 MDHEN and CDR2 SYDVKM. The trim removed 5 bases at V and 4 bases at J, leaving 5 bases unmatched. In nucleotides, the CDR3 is TGTGCCAGCAGTACTAGCGGGAGAGGGTCAGATACGCAGTATTTT. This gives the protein CASSTSGRGSDTQYF.

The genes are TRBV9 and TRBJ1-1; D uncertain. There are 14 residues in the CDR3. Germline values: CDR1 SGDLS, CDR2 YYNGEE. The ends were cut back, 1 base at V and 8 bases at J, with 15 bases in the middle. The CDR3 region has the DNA TGTGCCAGCAGCGTAAATTATGTGGGAAGCGAAGCTTTCTTT. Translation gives CASSVNYVGSEAFF.

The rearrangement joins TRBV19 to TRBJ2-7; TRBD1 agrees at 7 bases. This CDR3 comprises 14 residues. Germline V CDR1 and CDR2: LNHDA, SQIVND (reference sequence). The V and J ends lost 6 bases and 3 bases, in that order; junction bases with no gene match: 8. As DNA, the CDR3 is TGTGCCAGTAGCGTACAGGGGACGTACTACGAGCAGTACTTC. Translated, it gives CASSVQGTYYEQYF.

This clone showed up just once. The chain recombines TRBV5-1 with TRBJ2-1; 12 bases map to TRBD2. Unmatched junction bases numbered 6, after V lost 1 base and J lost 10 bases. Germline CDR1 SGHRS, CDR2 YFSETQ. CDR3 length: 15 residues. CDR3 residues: CASSLRLAGAQEQFF. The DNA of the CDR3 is TGCGCCAGCAGCTTGAGACTAGCGGGAGCCCAAGAGCAGTTCTTC.

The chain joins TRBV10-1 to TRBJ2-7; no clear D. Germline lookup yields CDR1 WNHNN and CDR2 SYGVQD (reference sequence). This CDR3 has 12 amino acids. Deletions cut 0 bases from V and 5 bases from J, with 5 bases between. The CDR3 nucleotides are TGCGCCAGCAGTGAGTCAACCCACGAGCAGTACTTC. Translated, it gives CASSESTHEQYF.

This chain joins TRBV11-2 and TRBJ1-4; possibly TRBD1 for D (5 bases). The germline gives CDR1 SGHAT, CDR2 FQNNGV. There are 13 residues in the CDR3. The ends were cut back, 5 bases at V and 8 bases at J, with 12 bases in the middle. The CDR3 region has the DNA TGTGCCAGCAGCCCCACAGGTCGGGAAAAACTGTTTTTT. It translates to CASSPTGREKLFF.

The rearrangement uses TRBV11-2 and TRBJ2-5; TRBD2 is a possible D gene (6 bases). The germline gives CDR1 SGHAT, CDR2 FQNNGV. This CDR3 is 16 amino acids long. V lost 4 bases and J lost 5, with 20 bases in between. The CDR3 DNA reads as TGTGCCAGCAGCTCCCTTAGGGCGGGGCGCCCGGAGACCCAGTACTTC. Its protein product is CASSSLRAGRPETQYF.

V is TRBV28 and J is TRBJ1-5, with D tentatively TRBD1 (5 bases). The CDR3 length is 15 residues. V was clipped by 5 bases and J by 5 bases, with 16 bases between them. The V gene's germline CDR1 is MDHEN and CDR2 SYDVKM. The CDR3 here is CASSASGTVYQPQHF. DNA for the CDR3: TGTGCCAGCAGTGCTTCAGGGACGGTATATCAGCCCCAGCATTTT.

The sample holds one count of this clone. CDR3 region: CASSFSGQYTGELFF. The DNA of the CDR3 is TGTGCCAGCAGTTTCTCGGGACAGTACACCGGGGAGCTGTTTTTT. This chain links TRBV27 with TRBJ2-2; 7 nucleotides align to TRBD1. V trimming: 3 bases; J trimming: 3 bases; junction bases outside the gene matches: 4. The CDR3 runs 15 residues. CDR1 is MNHEY, CDR2 SMNVEV, per germline (reference sequence).

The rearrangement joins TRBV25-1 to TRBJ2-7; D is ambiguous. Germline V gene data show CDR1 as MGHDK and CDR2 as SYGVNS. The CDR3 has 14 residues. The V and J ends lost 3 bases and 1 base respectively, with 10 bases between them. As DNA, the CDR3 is TGTGCCAGCAGTGACCCTAACCTATCCTACGAGCAGTACTTC. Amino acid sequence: CASSDPNLSYEQYF.

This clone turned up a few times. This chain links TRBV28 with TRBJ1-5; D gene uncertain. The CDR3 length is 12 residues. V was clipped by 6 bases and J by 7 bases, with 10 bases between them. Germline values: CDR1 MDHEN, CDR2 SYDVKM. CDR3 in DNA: TGTGCCAGCAGCCAAATAAGACAGCCCCAGCATTTT. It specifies CASSQIRQPQHF.

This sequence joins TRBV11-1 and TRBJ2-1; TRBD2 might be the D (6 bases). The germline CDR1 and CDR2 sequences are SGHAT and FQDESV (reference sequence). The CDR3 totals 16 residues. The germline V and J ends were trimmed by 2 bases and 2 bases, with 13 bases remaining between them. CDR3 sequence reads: CASSLRTGGTYNEQFF. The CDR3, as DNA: TGTGCCAGCAGCTTAAGGACCGGCGGGACCTACAATGAGCAGTTCTTC.

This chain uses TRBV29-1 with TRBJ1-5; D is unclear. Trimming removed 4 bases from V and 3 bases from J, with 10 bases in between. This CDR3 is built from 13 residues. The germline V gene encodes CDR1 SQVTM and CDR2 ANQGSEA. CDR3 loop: CSVGTAINQPQHF. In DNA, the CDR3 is TGCAGCGTTGGCACAGCGATCAATCAGCCCCAGCATTTT.

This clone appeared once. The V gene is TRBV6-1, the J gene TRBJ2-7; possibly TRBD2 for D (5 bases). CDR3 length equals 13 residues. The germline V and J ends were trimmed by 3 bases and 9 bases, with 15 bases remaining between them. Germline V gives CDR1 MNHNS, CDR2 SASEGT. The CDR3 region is CASSDERNSAQYF. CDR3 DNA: TGTGCCAGCAGTGATGAGCGGAACTCCGCGCAGTACTTC.

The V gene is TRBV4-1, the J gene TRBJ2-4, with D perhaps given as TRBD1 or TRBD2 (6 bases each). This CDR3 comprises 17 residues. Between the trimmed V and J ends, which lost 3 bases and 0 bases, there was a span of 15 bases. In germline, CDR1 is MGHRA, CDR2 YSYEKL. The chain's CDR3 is CASSHPRGEIAKNIQYF. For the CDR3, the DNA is TGCGCCAGCAGCCATCCGAGGGGGGAGATAGCCAAAAACATTCAGTACTTC.